This is a list of T cell receptor beta chains from one sample in a study of T cells after yellow fever vaccination. TCRdb processed the 5' RACE reads anew with MiXCR; each CDR3 protein has one entry. The sample shows 200,000 to 300,000 distinct CDR3 sequences, 10% to 15% of them seen only once. The sequencing used CD4+ T cells sorted from PBMCs, collected 45 days after the yellow fever booster vaccination. The receptors stem from a man under 40 who received the YFV17D yellow fever vaccine. Both conserved end residues are part of each CDR3. Fields, in order: J gene, D gene, V gene, clone size, CDR3 DNA, CDR3 protein. The D gene is left open where the match is weak. Some rows mark clone size as missing; the rest say once, few, many or name a class of expanded clone.

>TRBJ2-1|-|TRBV20-1|many
TGCAGTGCTACGGGGAACCGGAATGAGCAGTTCTTC
CSATGNRNEQFF
>TRBJ1-6|-|TRBV5-8|-
TGTGCCAGCAGCCTGAGGTCGGAAGGTTCACCCCTCCACTTT
CASSLRSEGSPLHF
>TRBJ2-3|TRBD2|TRBV7-2|-
TGTGCCAGCAGCCCCTTGGGACTAGCGTCAGATACGCAGTATTTT
CASSPLGLASDTQYF
>TRBJ1-1|TRBD1|TRBV24-1|few
TGTGCCACCAGTGATTCGCCAGGGGGCGAAATGAACACTGAAGCTTTCTTT
CATSDSPGGEMNTEAFF
>TRBJ2-1|TRBD2|TRBV6-1|-
TGTGCCAGCAGAAGGGCGGGAGTGGGGAATGAGCAGTTCTTC
CASRRAGVGNEQFF
>TRBJ2-7|-|TRBV3-1|few
TGTGCCAGCAGCCTGGGAACGAGCGGGCTGCACTCCTACGAGCAGTACTTC
CASSLGTSGLHSYEQYF
>TRBJ1-6|-|TRBV20-1|many
TGCAGTGCTAGAGATCTACAGATCAATTCACCCCTCCACTTT
CSARDLQINSPLHF
>TRBJ1-4|-|TRBV29-1|many
TGCAGCGCCGAAGGGGGGGCGCGAGAAAAACTGTTTTTT
CSAEGGAREKLFF
>TRBJ1-1|TRBD1|TRBV30|-
TGTGCCTGGAGTGTTGAGACAGGGACTGAAGCTTTCTTT
CAWSVETGTEAFF
>TRBJ2-3|-|TRBV6-2/TRBV6-3|few
TGTGCCAGCAGTTACTCGACGGGTGGTACGCAGTATTTT
CASSYSTGGTQYF
>TRBJ1-5|TRBD1|TRBV20-1|-
TGCAGTGCTCAAAGGGACAGGAATCAGCCCCAGCATTTT
CSAQRDRNQPQHF
>TRBJ2-1|TRBD2|TRBV12-5|-
TGTGCTAGTGGTTTGGTACAGGGACTAGCGGGAGGGCCTGGTGAGCAGTTCTTC
CASGLVQGLAGGPGEQFF
>TRBJ2-1|-|TRBV5-1|many
TGCGCCAGCAGCTCAAAATCTTACAATGAGCAGTTCTTC
CASSSKSYNEQFF
>TRBJ2-2|-|TRBV4-3|few
TGCGCCAGCAGCCTAAGTCCGGGGTCCGACACCGGGGAGCTGTTTTTT
CASSLSPGSDTGELFF
>TRBJ2-7|TRBD2|TRBV7-2|many
TGTGCCAGCAGCTTGACTAGCGTGAGCTCCTACGAGCAGTACTTC
CASSLTSVSSYEQYF
>TRBJ1-5|TRBD1|TRBV15|-
TGTGCCACCAGCTGGGGACAGGGCAATCAGCCCCAGCATTTT
CATSWGQGNQPQHF
>TRBJ2-5|-|TRBV29-1|few
TGCAGCGCCTACGGGCCTGAAGAGACCCAGTACTTC
CSAYGPEETQYF
>TRBJ2-3|-|TRBV24-1|-
TGTGCCACCAGTGACCAGGACAGCACAGATACGCAGTATTTT
CATSDQDSTDTQYF
>TRBJ2-1|TRBD2|TRBV7-2|-
TGTGCCAGCAGCAGATCTAGCGGGGTCAATGAGCAGTTCTTC
CASSRSSGVNEQFF
>TRBJ2-7|TRBD2|TRBV6-1|many
TGTGCCAGCAGTAGACCGGGACTAGCGCATTACGAGCAGTACTTC
CASSRPGLAHYEQYF